This T cell receptor beta chain comes out of a study of blood T cell repertoires in COVID-19. Study at large: Some COVID-19 samples were acute and others convalescent; all came from the United States, Italy and Spain. T cells, B-cell-depleted T cells, or PBMCs provided the cDNA or gDNA that served as material.

In its sample, this clone was seen a few times. Original handling: Nucleated cell number was recorded as an estimate derived from reference gene primer amplification. Method: immunoSEQ multiplex PCR; TCRdb's copy keeps in-frame clones and lacks some. V and J calls and clone size are copied from that table; D and trimming were computed from the DNA. Among 270,000 or so clones listed, 83% were seen once. The CDR3 length is 15 residues. Germline-derived CDR1 and CDR2 are SGHVS and FQNEAQ. V was pared by 3 bases and J by 5 bases, with 6 bases of the junction left unmatched. The sequence derives from a woman aged 45 to 65 who had recovered from COVID-19. The J gene is TRBJ2-2, the V gene TRBV7-8; TRBD1 matches at 7 bases. The sequenced material came from peripheral blood. The CDR3 reads CASSLGQLLTGELFF. The CDR3 DNA sequence: TGTGCCAGCAGCTTGGGACAGCTACTTACCGGGGAGCTGTTTTTT.